This T cell receptor (beta chain) was observed in a study of OX40 agonist ivuxolimab in advanced cancers. Describing the broader study: The costimulatory receptor OX40 (CD134) was targeted by ivuxolimab, a fully human IgG2 agonistic monoclonal antibody. Intravenous ivuxolimab was administered to patients every 2 weeks at six dose levels: 0.01, 0.1, 0.3, 1.5, 3 and 10 mg/kg. Of the roughly 50 dose-escalation patients, hepatocellular carcinoma was present in approximately 20, melanoma in roughly 15, renal cell carcinoma in 9 and head and neck cancer in 9. In the dose-escalation cohort, around four fifths of patients were male, and the mean age was roughly 60 years, with a range of roughly 20 to 85. Prior anti-PD-1, anti-PD-L1 or anti-CTLA-4 therapy was permitted, and checkpoint inhibitors had been received by more than 35% of dose-escalation patients. Partial responses were achieved by three dose-escalation patients, of whom one had hepatocellular carcinoma and two had cutaneous melanoma. The point of sequencing TCRbeta in the periphery was to test whether ivuxolimab changed TCR sequence diversity and drove clonal T-cell expansion. The paper covers the monotherapy dose-escalation part of the phase I ivuxolimab trial, which included N of about 50 patients.

To sequence the TCRbeta CDR3 region, genomic DNA was isolated from the sorted cells. The immunoSEQ Assay was used for sequencing of TCRbeta CDR3 regions. TCRdb stores this immuneACCESS table with in-frame sequences only. Part of the clones is absent; in the studies checked, under half of the shortfall reflects unresolved V genes, and no reason is known for the rest. The sample table shows 30,000 or so clones, and about 83% are seen once. The ten largest clones capture around 21% of the sample. About this clone: What antigen it recognizes has not been identified. Base-call qualities are not available, and no considerably larger clone is one nucleotide away.

The trial excluded patients who had a history of autoimmune disease or who were on systemic immunosuppression. Peripheral blood for TCR sequencing was drawn from every dose cohort at baseline, at cycle 4 day 1 and at cycle 7 day 1. The samples were drawn from a first-in-human, open-label, multicenter phase I dose-escalation trial of ivuxolimab. Adults with locally advanced or metastatic melanoma, renal cell, hepatocellular, or head and neck squamous cell carcinoma were enrolled in the trial. Before TCR sequencing, CD4+ and CD8+ T cells were separately sorted from peripheral blood. Study-wide findings and limitations: Low levels of normalized T-cell clonal expansion were also seen in some nonresponding patients. At doses from 0.1 to 3.0 mg/kg, clonal expansion was seen in both CD4+ and CD8+ blood T cells between baseline and week 6. After ivuxolimab, more expanded clones were found on average in CD8+ T cells than in CD4+ T cells. Partial responders in the 0.1-3.0 mg/kg groups had among the lowest normalized peripheral clonal expansion, especially among CD8+ T cells. The antigen specificity of the clonally expanded peripheral T cells was not determined.

V is cut back by 3 bases and J by 2 bases, with 10 bases in the junction unmatched. The CDR1 and CDR2 encoded by the germline V gene are MNHNS and SASEGT. Counted from cysteine to phenylalanine, this CDR3 has 17 amino acids. The only DNA kept is the CDR3, 51 bases in frame from the first base. This receptor was obtained from an adult with an advanced solid tumor such as melanoma, head and neck, liver or kidney cancer. The source was CD4+ or CD8+ T cells sorted from blood, collected in a trial of the OX40 agonist ivuxolimab. Rearrangement joined TRBV6-1 to TRBJ2-3; the junction holds 8 bases that match TRBD1. The sequenced DNA: TGTGCCAGCAGTGACCTGCCGGGACAGGCGTTCACAGATACGCAGTATTTT. It is translated as CASSDLPGQAFTDTQYF.